This TCR beta chain came from a study of cytomegalovirus exposure and HLA in healthy donors (dated by TCRdb to about 2017). Notes on the research overall: A later analysis indicated that the 120 validation repertoires were generated on the platform also employed for the approximately 690 repertoires of the first cohort. The study aimed to test whether signatures of past pathogen exposure could be identified by cataloging public T cell receptors. High-throughput TCR immunosequencing, statistical association of individual TCRs with disease status, and machine learning were combined to predict cytomegalovirus infection status. Along with the roughly 670-subject first cohort, a separate validation cohort of over a hundred different subjects was used.

The paper's findings and limits, for the study overall: The classifier was reported to diagnose cytomegalovirus status with high specificity and sensitivity in both the original and validation cohorts. A total of 150 to 200 TCR beta chains were listed by the study as associated with cytomegalovirus. All 120 or so repertoires were used to score co-occurrence in the validation cohort in a later analysis, because that analysis had no HLA typing for the cohort. The authors suggested that the approach could potentially be extended to other disease states and immunological phenotypes. In vitro tests confirmed that a few of the cytomegalovirus-associated TCR beta chains recognize cytomegalovirus antigens. Most TCR sequences were observed very rarely across donors, whereas some public TCRs were present in many individuals. A later analysis found that TCRs clustered in the first cohort also tended to co-occur in the 120 validation repertoires, with 94% of cluster scores above 0.

With respect to this clone: This clone's antigen is unknown. Per-nucleotide qualities are absent, and no much larger clonotype sits a single base away.

The library was produced with the immunoSEQ multiplex PCR assay. In the paper's pipeline: A statistical classification framework was built for diagnosing cytomegalovirus status from the catalog of TCR beta chain sequences. What TCRdb holds here is the immuneACCESS table cut down to in-frame rearrangements. Part of the clones is not present; checked against another copy, under half of the missing clones reflect an unresolved V gene, and the others are unexplained. V and J calls and clone size are those listed in that table; D and trimming were worked out from the DNA. In this sample the table shows roughly 120,000 clones, 88% of which occur a single time. The ten largest account for about 2% of the sample. CDR1 and CDR2, per the germline V gene (reference sequence), are LNHDA and SQIVND. The CDR3 runs 14 amino acids, cysteine and phenylalanine included. Solely the CDR3 DNA is kept, with 42 bases framed from the first base. Cut back by 3 bases and 4 bases, the V and J ends lie 10 bases apart.

The donors were included in the validation cohort of roughly 120 subjects, a group kept apart from the roughly 730-subject first cohort. Sequenced input: PBMCs. This sequence uses TRBV19 and TRBJ2-1; no D gene can be assigned with confidence. This TCR was recovered from a woman younger than 35 in good health and CMV-seronegative. The CDR3 reads as follows: CASSMNAQYNEQFF. The DNA reads as follows: TGTGCCAGTAGTATGAACGCACAGTACAATGAGCAGTTCTTC.